One sample yielded the 30 T cell receptor beta chains listed below, sequenced in a study of long-term antiretroviral therapy in people with HIV. Researchers ran immunoSEQ v3.0 at survey level. The table came from immunoSEQ multiplex PCR; TCRdb's copy has only in-frame clones and leaves some out. The data hold about 15,000 clones, with approximately 80% observed a single time. Specimen: unsorted PBMCs, collected just before starting antiretroviral therapy. These receptors all stem from a man in his forties with HIV.

CDR3 residues: CASSSSGQGAPWEQYF. The DNA for the CDR3 is TGTGCCAGCAGCTCGAGCGGACAGGGGGCGCCATGGGAGCAGTACTTC. The J gene is TRBJ2-7, the V gene TRBV5-6; 11 bases agree with TRBD1. Germline CDR1 reads SGHDT; CDR2 reads YYEEEE. V lost 3 bases to trimming and J lost 7 bases; unmatched junction nucleotides: 12. The CDR3 is made up of 16 amino acids.

The chain employs TRBV5-1 and TRBJ2-3, with a possible D match to TRBD1 (6 bases). The CDR3 is 15 residues long. The V and J ends lost 0 bases and 3 bases respectively, with 11 bases between them. Germline CDR1 SGHRS, CDR2 YFSETQ. CDR3 sequence: CASSLEPRGTDTQYF. Here the CDR3 DNA reads TGCGCCAGCAGCTTGGAGCCGAGGGGGACAGATACGCAGTATTTT.

The chain combines TRBV21-1 with TRBJ1-5; the DNA was not used to check the table's D call, TRBD1. TRBV21-1 is a pseudogene. CDR3 length: 16 amino acids. The CDR3 reads CASNSWTGHSNQPQHF. CDR3 DNA sequence: TGTGCCAGCAACAGCTGGACCGGACATTCCAATCAGCCCCAGCATTTT.

This CDR3 is CASSEAGGAGETQYF. In nucleotides, the CDR3 is TGTGCCAGCAGTGAAGCCGGGGGAGCAGGGGAGACCCAGTACTTC. This sequence joins TRBV6-1 and TRBJ2-5, with D possibly TRBD2 on 6 matching bases. V lost 0 bases, J lost 5 bases, and 13 bases lay in between. Germline CDR1 is MNHNS and CDR2 is SASEGT. The CDR3 sequence is 15 residues long.

The chain has TRBV23-1 and TRBJ2-5, with TRBD1 matching over 12 bases. TRBV23-1 is an open reading frame, and its role is uncertain. J gave up 1 base and V 3 bases, and 15 bases lay outside the gene matches. This CDR3 region has 20 residues. CDR3 coding DNA: TGCGCCAGCAGTCATCCAACCGGGACAGGGGGCCAACATTTCCAAGAGACCCAGTACTTC. This translates into CASSHPTGTGGQHFQETQYF.

V is TRBV11-3 and J is TRBJ1-5, with D possibly matching TRBD1 (6 bases). V was trimmed by 2 bases and J by 4 bases, leaving 24 bases between them. The CDR3 is 19 residues long. CDR1 is SGHNT and CDR2 is YENEEA in the germline V gene. CDR3 bases: TGTGCCAGCAGCTTAAGCGGGGACAAGGAGCGGGTTAGTAATCAGCCCCAGCATTTT. Translation gives CASSLSGDKERVSNQPQHF. Full variable domain (missing parts from reference TRBV11-3 and TRBJ1-5): EAGVVQSPRYKIIEKKQPVAFWCNPISGHNTLYWYLQNLGQGPELLIRYENEEAVDDSQLPKDRFSAERLKGVDSTLKIQPAELGDSAVYLCASSLSGDKERVSNQPQHFGDGTRLSIL.

The chain uses TRBV30 and TRBJ1-1; 7 nucleotides agree with TRBD1. Germline V CDR1 and CDR2: GTSNPN, SVGIG (reference sequence). V was pared by 0 bases and J by 5 bases, with 6 bases of the junction left unmatched. The CDR3 is 14 amino acids. This CDR3 reads CAWSVQGRGTEAFF. The CDR3 DNA sequence: TGTGCCTGGAGTGTACAGGGCAGGGGGACTGAAGCTTTCTTT. The whole variable domain, remainder taken from reference TRBV30 and TRBJ1-1, is SQTIHQWPATLVQPVGSPLSLECTVEGTSNPNLYWYRQAAGRGLQLLFYSVGIGQISSEVPQNLSASRPQDRQFILSSKKLLLSDSGFYLCAWSVQGRGTEAFFGQGTRLTVV.

This chain links TRBV12-5 with TRBJ2-3, with 9 nucleotides matching TRBD1. Germline trimming cut 2 bases from V and 1 base from J; bases unmatched to any gene: 10. CDR1 and CDR2 from the germline V gene are LGHNT and FRNRAP. This CDR3 has 18 amino acids. CDR3 bases: TGTGCTAGTGGTTTGAACATACAGGGGGCAGGGCGCACAGATACGCAGTATTTT. The encoded protein is CASGLNIQGAGRTDTQYF. Full variable domain (rest looked up from reference TRBV12-5 and TRBJ2-3): DARVTQTPRHKVTEMGQEVTMRCQPILGHNTVFWYRQTMMQGLELLAYFRNRAPLDDSGMPKDRFSAEMPDATLATLKIQPSEPRDSAVYFCASGLNIQGAGRTDTQYFGPGTRLTVL.

As regards this clone: The same CDR3 also results from other DNA sequences found in this sample. The chain carries TRBV12-5 and TRBJ1-5; 7 bases are shared with TRBD1. This CDR3 contains 14 residues. The V gene's germline CDR1 is LGHNT and CDR2 FRNRAP. V trimming: 6 bases; J trimming: 6 bases; junction bases outside the gene matches: 8. This CDR3 reads CASGETGIGQPQHF. DNA of the CDR3: TGTGCTAGTGGGGAGACAGGGATTGGTCAGCCCCAGCATTTT.

The rearrangement joins TRBV11-2 to TRBJ2-5; D call uncertain. The V end was cut by 4 bases, the J end by 1 base, with 10 bases between. The CDR3 runs to 14 residues. In germline, CDR1 is SGHAT, CDR2 FQNNGV. The CDR3 coding sequence is TGTGCCAGCAGCTGGCGGCAGTCCCAAGAGACCCAGTACTTC. As protein: CASSWRQSQETQYF.

V usage is TRBV9 and J usage is TRBJ1-2, with D possibly being TRBD1 (6 bases). The CDR3 spans 15 residues. Germline V lookup: CDR1 SGDLS, CDR2 YYNGEE. V lost 3 bases to trimming and J lost 1 base, with 13 bases between them. The CDR3 nucleotides read TGTGCCAGCAGCGGGAACGGACAGCTTAACTATGGCTACACCTTC. It encodes CASSGNGQLNYGYTF.

The chain employs TRBV11-3 and TRBJ1-3, with D possibly matching TRBD1 (6 bases). V lost 3 bases and J lost 4, with 13 bases in between. This CDR3 has 15 residues. Germline assignment: CDR1 SGHNT and CDR2 YENEEA. CDR3 amino acids: CASSLVGGAGNTIYF. CDR3 DNA: TGTGCCAGCAGCTTGGTAGGGGGTGCCGGAAACACCATATATTTT.

The CDR3 is CASSFGTAVSGANVLTF. CDR3 nucleotides: TGTGCCAGCAGCTTTGGGACGGCCGTCTCTGGGGCCAACGTCCTGACTTTC. This chain uses TRBV7-6 with TRBJ2-6; D possibly matches TRBD1 or TRBD2 (5 bases each). The CDR3 totals 17 residues. The germline gives CDR1 SGHVS, CDR2 FNYEAQ. Trimming cost V 3 bases and J 0 bases, with 12 bases left between them.

The V and J genes are TRBV7-9 and TRBJ2-7, with 12 bases that match TRBD2. Germline V gene sequence: CDR1 SEHNR, CDR2 FQNEAQ (reference sequence). This CDR3 spans 16 amino acids. Trimming cost V 5 bases and J 5 bases; bases outside gene matches: 10. CDR3 in DNA: TGTGCCAGCAGCCCCCGGACTAGCGGGGCGTTCAACGAGCAGTACTTC. As protein: CASSPRTSGAFNEQYF.

V gene TRBV6-5 combines with J gene TRBJ2-2; D unclear. There are 14 residues in the CDR3. V was shortened by 2 bases and J by 6 bases, with 10 bases between the two germline ends. In germline, CDR1 is MNHEY, CDR2 SVGAGI. This chain's CDR3 is CASSYIRYSGELFF. CDR3 nucleotide sequence: TGTGCCAGCAGTTACATTCGGTATTCCGGGGAGCTGTTTTTT.

The rearrangement joins TRBV6-6 to TRBJ2-7; D possibly corresponds to TRBD1 (5 bases). V was trimmed by 2 bases and J by 0 bases, leaving 8 bases between them. The CDR3 is made up of 14 amino acids. Germline-derived CDR1 and CDR2 are MNHNY and SVGAGI (reference sequence). The CDR3 loop reads CASSYGAYSYEQYF. The CDR3, as DNA: TGTGCCAGCAGTTACGGGGCCTACTCCTACGAGCAGTACTTC.

CDR3 nucleotides: TGTGCCACCAGCAGCAGGCTTAACAGCTATAATTCACCCCTCCACTTT. Amino acids: CATSSRLNSYNSPLHF. This chain joins TRBV15 and TRBJ1-6, with no clear D. The CDR3 sequence is 16 residues long. The germline V gene encodes CDR1 LNHNV and CDR2 YYDKDF (reference sequence). V was clipped by 3 bases and J by 3 bases, with 12 bases between them.

In its sample, this clone was seen a few times. The chain links TRBV7-6 to TRBJ2-1, with 11 bases identical to TRBD2. The CDR3 contains 15 residues. V gave up 5 bases and J gave up 6 bases; unmatched junction bases: 6. Germline V gives CDR1 SGHVS, CDR2 FNYEAQ. The CDR3 bases are TGTGCCAGCAGCCCCCTTAGCGGGAGGGCCAATGAGCAGTTCTTC. Protein sequence: CASSPLSGRANEQFF.

A single count supports this clone. V usage is TRBV6-5 and J usage is TRBJ1-1; D may be TRBD1 (5 bases). The ends were cut back, 6 bases at V and 1 base at J, with 12 bases in the middle. Per the germline V gene, CDR1 is MNHEY and CDR2 is SVGAGI. There are 14 residues in the CDR3. For the CDR3, the DNA is TGTGCCAGCAGCCTGGGACGCTGGAACACTGAAGCTTTCTTT. This translates into CASSLGRWNTEAFF.

This clone was seen a handful of times. V gene TRBV7-2 combines with J gene TRBJ2-7; D is perhaps TRBD2 (7 bases). The ends were cut back, 5 bases at V and 2 bases at J, with 16 bases in the middle. There are 15 residues in the CDR3. Germline V lookup: CDR1 SGHTA, CDR2 FQGNSA. CDR3: CASSPDSGATYEQYF. CDR3 coding DNA: TGTGCCAGCAGCCCGGACAGCGGGGCCACCTACGAGCAGTACTTC.

The V and J genes are TRBV7-3 and TRBJ2-2; no clear D. Trimming left V 5 bases short and J 5 bases short, with 9 bases between. The CDR3 extends over 13 amino acids. CDR1 is SGHTA, CDR2 FQGTGA, per germline. The CDR3 sequence is CASSDTVTGELFF. CDR3 sequence (DNA): TGTGCCAGCAGCGACACGGTGACCGGGGAGCTGTTTTTT.

The J gene is TRBJ1-1, the V gene TRBV4-2, with D perhaps matching TRBD1 (5 bases). V lost 5 bases and J lost 2, with 12 bases in between. CDR3 size: 14 residues. Germline CDR1 and CDR2: LGHNA and YNFKEQ. The CDR3 loop reads CASSSLTGNTEAFF. In DNA, the CDR3 is TGTGCCAGCAGCTCTCTCACAGGTAACACTGAAGCTTTCTTT.

This chain links TRBV6-1 with TRBJ2-5; no clear D gene. CDR3 length: 14 amino acids. The germline CDR1 and CDR2 sequences are MNHNS and SASEGT. V was clipped by 2 bases and J by 5 bases, with 12 bases between them. CDR3 DNA: TGTGCCAGCAGTGAACTGGCCCTTAGGGAGACCCAGTACTTC. Protein product: CASSELALRETQYF.

J is TRBJ2-3 and V is TRBV9; TRBD2 aligns across 9 bases. Trimming took 3 bases from V and 6 from J; bases not matched to a gene: 11. Germline assignment: CDR1 SGDLS and CDR2 YYNGEE. The CDR3 has 16 amino acids. CDR3 DNA: TGTGCCAGCAGCGCCCCTAGCGGGGCCGTTGCGGATACGCAGTATTTT. Translating it yields CASSAPSGAVADTQYF.

The chain couples TRBV7-2 to TRBJ1-1; 8 bases agree with TRBD1. This CDR3 contains 16 residues. After removal of 5 bases from V and 7 bases from J, the junction contained 15 bases not matched to a gene. The germline V gene has CDR1 SGHTA and CDR2 FQGNSA. CDR3 amino acids: CASSPNRGRTSSEAFF. The CDR3 DNA is TGTGCCAGCAGCCCTAACAGGGGGAGGACGTCTAGTGAAGCTTTCTTT.

The chain combines TRBV7-2 with TRBJ2-7, with D maybe TRBD2 (5 bases). V was trimmed by 5 bases and J by 2 bases, leaving 13 bases between them. Germline CDR1 and CDR2: SGHTA and FQGNSA. The length of the CDR3 is 14 residues. In DNA, the CDR3 is TGTGCCAGCAGCGCCGGACTGGGGACCTACGAGCAGTACTTC. Translation: CASSAGLGTYEQYF.

The CDR3 DNA follows: TGTGCTAGTGGTCCGTTCAAAGGGGGGGACGCCGGGGAGCTGTTTTTT. This codes for CASGPFKGGDAGELFF. This chain joins TRBV12-5 and TRBJ2-2; a possible D gene is TRBD2 (7 bases). Germline V gene sequence: CDR1 LGHNT, CDR2 FRNRAP. V gave up 5 bases and J gave up 6 bases, with 19 bases separating them. CDR3 size: 16 residues.

This clone was picked up one time. V and J are TRBV29-1 and TRBJ1-2, with D maybe TRBD1 (6 bases). This CDR3 has 14 amino acids. CDR1 is SQVTM, CDR2 ANQGSEA, per germline. V lost 7 bases to trimming and J lost 8 bases, with 23 bases between them. The CDR3 loop is CSAHKLGEGGGYTF. The CDR3 region has the DNA TGCAGCGCCCATAAGCTGGGGGAGGGGGGAGGCTACACCTTC.

The chain employs TRBV4-1 and TRBJ1-5, with no clear D. V lost 0 bases and J 5 bases, leaving 8 bases between the germline ends. CDR1 MGHRA and CDR2 YSYEKL come from the germline V gene. The CDR3 has 14 residues. CDR3 region: CASSQESRDQPQHF. The CDR3 DNA reads as TGCGCCAGCAGCCAAGAGTCAAGGGATCAGCCCCAGCATTTT.

V gene TRBV12-5 combines with J gene TRBJ1-1; D is ambiguous. Germline CDR1 and CDR2: LGHNT and FRNRAP. V dropped 6 bases and J dropped 5 bases, with 13 bases sitting between them. This CDR3 spans 13 amino acids. The CDR3 loop reads CASGPPGWTEAFF. CDR3 DNA sequence: TGTGCTAGTGGGCCTCCGGGTTGGACTGAAGCTTTCTTT. The complete variable domain, with remaining parts taken from reference TRBV12-5 and TRBJ1-1, reads DARVTQTPRHKVTEMGQEVTMRCQPILGHNTVFWYRQTMMQGLELLAYFRNRAPLDDSGMPKDRFSAEMPDATLATLKIQPSEPRDSAVYFCASGPPGWTEAFFGQGTRLTVV.